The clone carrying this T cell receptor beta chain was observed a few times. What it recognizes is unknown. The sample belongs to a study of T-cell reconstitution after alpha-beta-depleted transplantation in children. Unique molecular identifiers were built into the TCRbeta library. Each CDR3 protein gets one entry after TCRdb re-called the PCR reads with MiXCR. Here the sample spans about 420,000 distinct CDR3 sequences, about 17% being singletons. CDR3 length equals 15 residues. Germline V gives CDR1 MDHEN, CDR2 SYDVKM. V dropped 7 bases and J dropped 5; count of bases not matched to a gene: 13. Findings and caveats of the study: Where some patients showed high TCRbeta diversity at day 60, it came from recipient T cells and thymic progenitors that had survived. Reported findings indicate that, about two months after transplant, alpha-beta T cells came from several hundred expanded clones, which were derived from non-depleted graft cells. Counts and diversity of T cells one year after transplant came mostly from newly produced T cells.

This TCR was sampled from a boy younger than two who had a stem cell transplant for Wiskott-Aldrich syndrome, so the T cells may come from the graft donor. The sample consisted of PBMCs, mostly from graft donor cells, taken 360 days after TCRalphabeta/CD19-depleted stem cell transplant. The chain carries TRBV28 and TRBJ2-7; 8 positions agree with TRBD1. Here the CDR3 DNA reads TGTGCCAGCACTGCCTCCGGACAGGGATCGGACGAGCAGTACTTC. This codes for CASTASGQGSDEQYF.